This T cell receptor (beta chain) was identified during a study of early T cells in non-severe SARS-CoV-2 infection. Study context: Chains from this unsorted whole-blood bulk RNA could not be paired. Broader study findings: CD4 and private specificities were missed by VDJdb matching, which favored anti-spike CD8 responses.

Trimming removed 0 bases at V and 7 bases at J, with 12 bases between. The CDR3 totals 13 residues. The germline gives CDR1 DFQATT, CDR2 SNEGSKA (reference sequence). This clonotype was detected only a few times. The antigen is not known. Attached unique molecular identifiers marked individual cDNA molecules. TCRdb independently ran MiXCR on the 5' RACE reads; one entry per CDR3 protein. This sample has more than 20,000 distinct CDR3 sequences, with roughly 4.4% found just once. The sequencing input was whole blood. The genes are TRBV20-1 and TRBJ2-5, with D perhaps TRBD1 (5 bases). This sequence originates from an adult who was a healthcare worker with PCR-confirmed SARS-CoV-2 infection or an uninfected control (not recorded which). The CDR3 sequence: CSARDTTGTTQYF. Here the CDR3 DNA reads TGCAGTGCTAGAGATACCACAGGCACGACCCAGTACTTC.